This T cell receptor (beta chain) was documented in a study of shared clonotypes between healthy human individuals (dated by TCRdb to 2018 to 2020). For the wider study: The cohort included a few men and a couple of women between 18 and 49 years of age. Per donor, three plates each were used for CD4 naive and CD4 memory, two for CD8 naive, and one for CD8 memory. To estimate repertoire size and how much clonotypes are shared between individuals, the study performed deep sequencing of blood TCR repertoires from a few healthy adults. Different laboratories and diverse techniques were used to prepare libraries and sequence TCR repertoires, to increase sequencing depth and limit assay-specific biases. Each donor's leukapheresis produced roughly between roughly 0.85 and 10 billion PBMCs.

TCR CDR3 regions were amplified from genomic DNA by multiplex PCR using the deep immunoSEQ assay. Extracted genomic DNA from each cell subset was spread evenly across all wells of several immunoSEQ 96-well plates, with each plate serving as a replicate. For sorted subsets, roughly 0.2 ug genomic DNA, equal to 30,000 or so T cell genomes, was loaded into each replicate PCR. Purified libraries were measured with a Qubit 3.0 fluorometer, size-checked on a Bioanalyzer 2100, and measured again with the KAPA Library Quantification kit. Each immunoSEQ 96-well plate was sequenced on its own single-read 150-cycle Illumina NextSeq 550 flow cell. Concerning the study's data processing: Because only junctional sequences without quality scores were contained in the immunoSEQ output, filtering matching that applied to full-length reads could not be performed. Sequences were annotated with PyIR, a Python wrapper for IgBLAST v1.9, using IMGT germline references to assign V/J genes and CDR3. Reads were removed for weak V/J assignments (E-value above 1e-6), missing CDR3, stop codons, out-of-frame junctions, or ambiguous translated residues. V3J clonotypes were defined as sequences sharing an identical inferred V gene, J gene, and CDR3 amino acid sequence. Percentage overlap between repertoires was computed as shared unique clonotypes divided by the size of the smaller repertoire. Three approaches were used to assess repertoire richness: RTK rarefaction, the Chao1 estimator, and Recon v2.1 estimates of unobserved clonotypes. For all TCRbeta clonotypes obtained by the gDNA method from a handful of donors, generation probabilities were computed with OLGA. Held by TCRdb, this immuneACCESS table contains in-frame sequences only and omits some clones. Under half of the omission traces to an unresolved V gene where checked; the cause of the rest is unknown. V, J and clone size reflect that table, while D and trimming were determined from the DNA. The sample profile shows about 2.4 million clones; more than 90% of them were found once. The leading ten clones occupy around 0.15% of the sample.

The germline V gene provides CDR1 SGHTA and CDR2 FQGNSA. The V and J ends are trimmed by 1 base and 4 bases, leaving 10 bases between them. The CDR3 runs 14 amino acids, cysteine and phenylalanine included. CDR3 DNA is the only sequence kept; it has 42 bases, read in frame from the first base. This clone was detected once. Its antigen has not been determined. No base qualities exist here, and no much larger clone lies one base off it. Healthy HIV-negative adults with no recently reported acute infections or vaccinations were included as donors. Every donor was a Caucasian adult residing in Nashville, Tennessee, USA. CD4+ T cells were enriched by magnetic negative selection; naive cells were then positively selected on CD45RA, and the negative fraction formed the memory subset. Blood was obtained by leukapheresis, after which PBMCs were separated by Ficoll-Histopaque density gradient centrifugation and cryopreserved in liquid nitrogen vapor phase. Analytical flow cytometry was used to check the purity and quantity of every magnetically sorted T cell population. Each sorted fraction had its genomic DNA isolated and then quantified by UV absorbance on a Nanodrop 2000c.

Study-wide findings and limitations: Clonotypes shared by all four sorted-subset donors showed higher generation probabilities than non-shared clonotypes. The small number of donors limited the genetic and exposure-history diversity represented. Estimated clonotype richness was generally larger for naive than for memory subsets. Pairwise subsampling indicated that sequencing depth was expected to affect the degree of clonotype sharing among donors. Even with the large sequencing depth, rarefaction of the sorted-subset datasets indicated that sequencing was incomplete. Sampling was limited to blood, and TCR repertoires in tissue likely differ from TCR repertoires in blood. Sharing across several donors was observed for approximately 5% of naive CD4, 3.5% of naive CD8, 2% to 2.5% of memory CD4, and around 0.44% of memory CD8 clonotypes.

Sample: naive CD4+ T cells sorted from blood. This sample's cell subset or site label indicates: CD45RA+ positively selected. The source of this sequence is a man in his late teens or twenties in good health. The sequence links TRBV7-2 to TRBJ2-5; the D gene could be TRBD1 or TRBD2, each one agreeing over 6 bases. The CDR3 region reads CASSLERGPETQYF. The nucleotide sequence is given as TGTGCCAGCAGCTTAGAACGGGGGCCAGAGACCCAGTACTTC.